The 7 T cell receptor beta chains below all came from one sample that was sequenced in a study of spatial heterogeneity in lung cancer. Regarding time point: blood at routine non-recurrence follow-up after resection. The authors sequenced whole RNA from tumor, nontumor lung or frozen PBMC without sorting. TCRdb independently ran MiXCR on the 5' RACE reads; one entry per CDR3 protein. The sample carries fewer than 60,000 distinct CDR3 sequences, less than 9.5% recorded once. The source material was PBMCs, sampled at follow-up. These receptors were obtained from a female donor with early-stage non-small cell lung cancer.

The J gene is TRBJ1-5, the V gene TRBV18, with 9 bases aligning to TRBD1. V trimming: 2 bases; J trimming: 7 bases; junction bases outside the gene matches: 3. This CDR3 is built from 14 residues. The V gene's germline CDR1 is KGHSH and CDR2 LQKENI. The CDR3 region has the DNA TGTGCCAGCTCACCAATGGACAGGGGACAGCCCCAGCATTTT. Amino acids: CASSPMDRGQPQHF.

At least ten counts were recorded for this clonotype. The chain couples TRBV24-1 to TRBJ1-2; TRBD1 is a possible D gene (6 bases). V shed 4 bases and J shed 5 bases, with 13 bases lying between them. The CDR3 sequence is 14 residues long. Germline CDR1 KGHDR, CDR2 SFDVKD. CDR3 nucleotides: TGTGCCACCAGTGAGCGGACAGAAACTTATGGCTACACCTTC. Amino acid sequence: CATSERTETYGYTF.

This clonotype was seen at least ten times. This chain links TRBV24-1 with TRBJ2-3, with D maybe TRBD1 (6 bases). Germline CDR1 KGHDR, CDR2 SFDVKD. V lost 3 bases and J 10 bases, leaving 22 bases between the germline ends. The CDR3 totals 16 residues. CDR3 in amino acids: CATSDAGTSHQVAQYF. CDR3 nucleotide sequence: TGTGCCACCAGTGATGCCGGGACATCGCATCAGGTTGCGCAGTATTTT.

This clonotype occurred many times. The chain couples TRBV20-1 to TRBJ2-2, with 7 nucleotides matching TRBD2. This CDR3 region has 13 residues. Germline assignment: CDR1 DFQATT and CDR2 SNEGSKA (reference sequence). The trim removed 6 bases at V and 5 bases at J, leaving 6 bases unmatched. CDR3 amino acids: CSAGLDRTGELFF. The CDR3 nucleotides read TGCAGTGCAGGACTAGATCGTACCGGGGAGCTGTTTTTT.

This sequence joins TRBV7-9 and TRBJ1-6, with D tentatively TRBD1 (6 bases). The CDR3 length is 13 residues. CDR1 is SEHNR and CDR2 is FQNEAQ in the germline V gene (reference sequence). V shed 2 bases and J shed 8 bases, with 7 bases lying between them. CDR3 coding DNA: TGTGCCAGCAGCTTAAGGGGGGATTCACCCCTCCACTTT. Translating it yields CASSLRGDSPLHF.

This chain joins TRBV12-1 and TRBJ1-2. TRBV12-1 is a pseudogene. The length of the CDR3 is 13 residues. The CDR3 protein is CASIRRPNYGYTF. The CDR3 DNA reads as TGTGCCAGCATCCGCAGGCCTAACTATGGCTACACCTTC.

The rearrangement links TRBV30 to TRBJ1-4; D is unresolved. The V gene's germline CDR1 is GTSNPN and CDR2 SVGIG (reference sequence). CDR3 length: 16 amino acids. V dropped 0 bases and J dropped 0 bases, with 11 bases sitting between them. CDR3 sequence reads: CAWSVRLTPTNEKLFF. CDR3 nucleotides: TGTGCCTGGAGTGTACGGTTAACCCCAACTAATGAAAAACTGTTTTTT.